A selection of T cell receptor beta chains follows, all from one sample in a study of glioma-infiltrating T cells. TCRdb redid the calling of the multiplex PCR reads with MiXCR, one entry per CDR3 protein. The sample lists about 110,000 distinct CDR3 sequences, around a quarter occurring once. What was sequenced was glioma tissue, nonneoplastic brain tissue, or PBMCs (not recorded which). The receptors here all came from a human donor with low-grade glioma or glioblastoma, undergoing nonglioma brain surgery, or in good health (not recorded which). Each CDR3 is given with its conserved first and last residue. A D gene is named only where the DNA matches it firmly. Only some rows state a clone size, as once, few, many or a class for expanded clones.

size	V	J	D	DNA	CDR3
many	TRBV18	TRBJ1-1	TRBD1	TGTGCCAGCTCACAACTGGGACAGGGGACGAACACTGAAGCTTTCTTT	CASSQLGQGTNTEAFF
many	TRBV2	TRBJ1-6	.	TGTGCCAGCAGTACTCAGGGGAATAATTCACCCCTCCACTTT	CASSTQGNNSPLHF
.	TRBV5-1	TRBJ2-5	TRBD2	TGCGCCAGCAGCTTGGTCCGACTAGCGGAGCAAGAGACCCAGTACTTC	CASSLVRLAEQETQYF
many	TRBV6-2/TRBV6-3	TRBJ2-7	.	TGTGCCAGCAGTCCCACTCCGTCCTACGAGCAGTACTTC	CASSPTPSYEQYF
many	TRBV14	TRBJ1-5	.	TGTGCCAGCAGCCAAGCGGGTACAGGACCCCAGCATTTT	CASSQAGTGPQHF
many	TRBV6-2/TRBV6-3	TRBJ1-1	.	TGTGCCAGCAGTTACTCGACTTCCTCGCTACAGGGCCCTGAAGCTTTCTTT	CASSYSTSSLQGPEAFF
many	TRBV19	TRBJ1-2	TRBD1	TGTGCCAGTAGATCGACAGGGACGACTAACTATGGCTACACCTTC	CASRSTGTTNYGYTF
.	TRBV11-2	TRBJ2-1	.	TGTGCCAGCAGCGGTACTAGCTGGAGGGCCAGTGAGCAGTTCTTC	CASSGTSWRASEQFF
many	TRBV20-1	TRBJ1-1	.	TGCAGTGCTAGAGAATCCACTGAAGCTTTCTTT	CSARESTEAFF
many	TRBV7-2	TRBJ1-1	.	TGTGCCAGCAGCGAAGGGGGTCTAAGCACTGAAGCTTTCTTT	CASSEGGLSTEAFF
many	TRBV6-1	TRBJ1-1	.	TGTGCCAGCAGTCCCCGTGGCCGCATGAACACTGAAGCTTTCTTT	CASSPRGRMNTEAFF
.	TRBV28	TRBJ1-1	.	TGTGCCAGCAGTCCGCCGTCAAAGGTTACGGCTGACGCTTGCTTT	CASSPPSKVTADACF
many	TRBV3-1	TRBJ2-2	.	TGTGCCAGCAGCTCACGGGGGTGGACCGGGGAGCTGTTTTTT	CASSSRGWTGELFF
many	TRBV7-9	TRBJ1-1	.	TGTGCCAGCAGCTTAGGTCTCCGGGACGGCACTGAAGCTTTCTTT	CASSLGLRDGTEAFF
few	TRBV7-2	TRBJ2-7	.	TGTGCCAGCAGCTCCCTCCCTCTAGGGAACCACGAGCAGTACTTC	CASSSLPLGNHEQYF
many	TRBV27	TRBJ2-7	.	TGTGCCAGCAGTCGTCGACTGAGCTCCTACGAGCAGTACTTC	CASSRRLSSYEQYF
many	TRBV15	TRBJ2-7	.	TGTGCCACCAGCAGAGGAAGTCTAGCCGAATACGAGCAGTACTTC	CATSRGSLAEYEQYF
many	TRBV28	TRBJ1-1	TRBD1	TGTGCCAGCAGGGGACAGGGGACGAACACTGAAGCTTTCTTT	CASRGQGTNTEAFF
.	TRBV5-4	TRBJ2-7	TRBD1	TGTGCCAGCAGCTTGGGGGGACAGGGTTTCTACGAGCAGTACTTC	CASSLGGQGFYEQYF
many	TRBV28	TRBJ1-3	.	TGTGCCAGCAGTTTGTGGGGGATAGCTGGAAACACCATATATTTT	CASSLWGIAGNTIYF
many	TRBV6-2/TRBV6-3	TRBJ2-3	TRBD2	TGTGCCAGCAGAGGGACTAGCGGGAGAGGTGATACGCAGTATTTT	CASRGTSGRGDTQYF
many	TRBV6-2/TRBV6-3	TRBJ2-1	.	TGTGCCAGCAGTTACGTCTCAAAGAATGAGCAGTTCTTC	CASSYVSKNEQFF
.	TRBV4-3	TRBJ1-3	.	TGCGCCAGCAGCCAAGATCTAGGCAGCTCTGGAAACACCATATATTTT	CASSQDLGSSGNTIYF
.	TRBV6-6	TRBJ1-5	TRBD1	TGCGCCAGCAGTTACCCCCGGGACAGGGGTCAGCCCCAGCATTTT	CASSYPRDRGQPQHF
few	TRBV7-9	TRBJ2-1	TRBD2	TGTGCCAGCAGCACGATAGCGGGAGCCTACAATGAGCAGTTCTTC	CASSTIAGAYNEQFF
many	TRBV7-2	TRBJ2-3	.	TGTGCCAGCAGCGGCATCTTTACAGATACGCAGTATTTT	CASSGIFTDTQYF
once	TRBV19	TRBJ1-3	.	TGTGCCAGTAGTATGGCACGCGGCACCTACTCTGGAAACACCATATATTTT	CASSMARGTYSGNTIYF
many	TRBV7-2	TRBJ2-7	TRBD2	TGTGCCAGCAGCTTAACCGGGACTAGCTCCTACGAGCAGTACTTC	CASSLTGTSSYEQYF
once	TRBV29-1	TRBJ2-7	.	TGCAGCGTAATAAGAGGGTGGGACTCCTACGAGCAGTACTTC	CSVIRGWDSYEQYF
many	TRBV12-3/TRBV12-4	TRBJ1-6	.	TGTGCCAGCAGTTTTCCTTTCTCACCCCTCCACTTT	CASSFPFSPLHF
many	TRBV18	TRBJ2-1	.	TGTGCCAGCTCACCGCCGGGGATGTCATACAATGAGCAGTTCTTC	CASSPPGMSYNEQFF
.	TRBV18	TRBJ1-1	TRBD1	TGTGCCAGCTCACCGTTTACAGGGGGCGGTGTGAACACTGAAGCTTTCTTT	CASSPFTGGGVNTEAFF
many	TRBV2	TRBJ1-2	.	TGTGCCAGCAGTGAACACACAGATTATGGCTACACCTTC	CASSEHTDYGYTF
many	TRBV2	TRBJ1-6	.	TGTGCCAGCAGTCAGACTCAATATAATTCACCCCTCCACTTT	CASSQTQYNSPLHF
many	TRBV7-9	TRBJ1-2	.	TGTGCCAGCAGCTTAATGCTGAGGGGCGATGGCTACACCTTC	CASSLMLRGDGYTF
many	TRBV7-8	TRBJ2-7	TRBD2	TGTGCCAGCGGCCCGAATAGCGGGATCCCCTACGAGCAGTACTTC	CASGPNSGIPYEQYF
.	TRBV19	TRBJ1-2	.	TGTGCCAGTAGTAATTCCGGTTTCTATGGCTACACCTTC	CASSNSGFYGYTF
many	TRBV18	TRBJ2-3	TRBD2	TGTGCCAGCTCACCCCGGACTAGCGGGAGCACAGATACGCAGTATTTT	CASSPRTSGSTDTQYF
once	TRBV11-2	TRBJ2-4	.	TGTGCCAGCATCAAGCTGGATTTGCGTCAGGGAGCCAAAAACATTCAGTACTTC	CASIKLDLRQGAKNIQYF